The following is a TCR beta chain sequence with its context. These data belong to a study of T cell changes during pregnancy in multiple sclerosis. Germline trimming cut 0 bases from V and 7 bases from J; bases unmatched to any gene: 2. Germline V gene data show CDR1 as SGHTA and CDR2 as FQGTGA. There are 13 residues in the CDR3. Repertoires were generated with immunoSEQ multiplex PCR, while TCRdb's copy carries only in-frame clones and drops some. This repertoire shows 85,000 to 110,000 clones, roughly 92% found once; its top ten account for around 0.92%. The chain links TRBV7-3 to TRBJ2-7, with 8 positions matching TRBD2. The sequence derives from a female donor with multiple sclerosis, enrolled in a pregnancy study. Sequences were derived from peripheral blood, sampled after pregnancy. For the CDR3, the DNA is TGTGCCAGCAGCTTAACGGGCGGGAGGGAGCAGTACTTC. The encoded protein is CASSLTGGREQYF.